This TCR beta chain appears in the sequencing data of a study of blood T cell repertoires in COVID-19. The trim removed 6 bases at V and 6 bases at J, leaving 9 bases unmatched. CDR1 and CDR2 (germline): MNHEY, SMNVEV (reference sequence). The CDR3 has 15 residues. TCRdb's copy holds only in-frame clones and misses some; the assay was immunoSEQ multiplex PCR. The sample has 120,000 or so clones, 80% to 90% seen once. What was sequenced was peripheral blood. This chain connects TRBV27 to TRBJ2-3; the match to TRBD2 covers 10 bases. This TCR derives from an elderly man with active or convalescent COVID-19. The CDR3 loop is CASRQAGGNMDTQYF. The CDR3 DNA reads TGTGCCAGCAGACAAGCGGGGGGGAATATGGATACGCAGTATTTT.